The 22 T cell receptor beta chains below were found in one sample sequenced in a study of T cells after yellow fever vaccination. TCRdb called the 5' RACE reads again in MiXCR, with one record for every CDR3 protein. This sample carries 450,000 to 650,000 distinct CDR3 sequences, roughly 22% of them seen once, and the ten largest clones take around 17%. The sequencing used PBMCs, collected less than 25 days after the first yellow fever vaccination. The receptors were sampled from a man aged 18-30 years who received the YFV17D yellow fever vaccine.

Only a few counts were recorded for this clonotype. This sequence joins TRBV6-5 and TRBJ1-5, with 7 bases aligning to TRBD1. CDR3 length: 15 residues. Trimming removed 5 bases from V and 6 bases from J; junction bases left unmatched: 10. Germline lookup yields CDR1 MNHEY and CDR2 SVGAGI. CDR3 DNA sequence: TGTGCCAGCAGTACTCAGGGGGTTTCGCGTCAGCCCCAGCATTTT. Amino acids: CASSTQGVSRQPQHF.

The J gene is TRBJ2-2, the V gene TRBV4-3, with D tentatively TRBD1 (5 bases). Trimming took off 5 bases at V and 5 bases at J, with 12 bases between the two ends. The CDR3 is 14 residues long. Per the germline V gene, CDR1 is LGHNA and CDR2 is YSLEER. CDR3: CASSSYSGTGELFF. The CDR3 DNA follows: TGCGCCAGCAGCTCATACTCAGGGACCGGGGAGCTGTTTTTT.

This sequence joins TRBV7-8 and TRBJ1-4, with unresolved D. The CDR3 length is 15 residues. V was clipped by 5 bases and J by 6 bases, with 16 bases between them. Germline lookup yields CDR1 SGHVS and CDR2 FQNEAQ. DNA for the CDR3: TGTGCCAGCAGCCCTTCATGGGGTGGGGATGAAAAACTGTTTTTT. It codes for CASSPSWGGDEKLFF.

As for this clonotype: Mismatch with germline at one junction end may stem from a read error. The rearrangement joins TRBV7-2 to TRBJ1-3, with D uncertain. Germline V gives CDR1 SGHTA, CDR2 FQGNSA. The length of the CDR3 is 16 residues. The CDR3 reads CASSLAQGSSGNTIYF. The CDR3 DNA sequence: TGCGCCAGCAGCTTAGCCCAAGGGTCCTCTGGAAACACCATATATTTT.

This clonotype showed up many times. The V and J genes are TRBV5-1 and TRBJ2-1; D is ambiguous. Germline V lookup: CDR1 SGHRS, CDR2 YFSETQ. V was shortened by 4 bases and J by 0 bases, with 17 bases between the two germline ends. The CDR3 sequence is 17 residues long. This chain's CDR3 is CASSRLKDASSYNEQFF. The CDR3 DNA reads as TGCGCCAGCAGCCGCCTTAAGGACGCTAGCTCCTACAATGAGCAGTTCTTC.

The sample holds a few counts of this clonotype. The chain combines TRBV7-2 with TRBJ2-1; 10 bases are a match to TRBD1. The V gene's germline CDR1 is SGHTA and CDR2 FQGNSA. Trimming removed 4 bases from V and 6 bases from J; junction bases left unmatched: 3. This CDR3 has 14 residues. Here the CDR3 reads CASSYRTGGNEQFF. The CDR3 DNA reads TGTGCCAGCAGCTATAGGACAGGGGGCAATGAGCAGTTCTTC.

This clonotype has just a few counts. The chain links TRBV4-1 to TRBJ2-3, with TRBD2 as a possible D gene (6 bases). With 4 bases removed from V and 1 base from J, the gap between germline ends came to 15 bases. The germline V gene has CDR1 MGHRA and CDR2 YSYEKL. The length of the CDR3 is 16 residues. DNA for the CDR3: TGCGCCAGCAGCCGTCTGGGACTCTTACGCACAGATACGCAGTATTTT. Amino acids: CASSRLGLLRTDTQYF.

This clonotype was seen a few times. This chain uses TRBV5-6 with TRBJ1-6, with D perhaps matching TRBD1 (5 bases). The CDR3 has 13 amino acids. Germline V gene data show CDR1 as SGHDT and CDR2 as YYEEEE. The V and J ends lost 0 bases and 10 bases respectively, with 8 bases between them. The CDR3 sequence: CASSLGEGSPLHF. The CDR3 region has the DNA TGTGCCAGCAGCTTGGGGGAGGGGTCACCCCTCCACTTT.

The J gene is TRBJ1-1, the V gene TRBV5-6, with 8 bases aligning to TRBD1. V lost 6 bases, J lost 3 bases, and 7 bases stayed unmatched. Germline V gives CDR1 SGHDT, CDR2 YYEEEE. This CDR3 contains 14 residues. The CDR3 coding sequence is TGTGCCAGCAACCCGGACAGGGATGACACTGAAGCTTTCTTT. Translating it yields CASNPDRDDTEAFF.

V gene TRBV6-2 or TRBV6-3 combines with J gene TRBJ2-7; D might be TRBD1 (5 bases). Germline V lookup: CDR1 MNHEY, CDR2 SVGEGT. The CDR3 runs 13 residues. V dropped 4 bases and J dropped 2 bases, with 9 bases sitting between them. The CDR3 nucleotides read TGTGCCAGCAGTTTCGACAGTACCTACGAGCAGTACGTC. Translating gives CASSFDSTYEQYV.

V usage is TRBV10-3 and J usage is TRBJ2-6, with a possible D match to TRBD1 (6 bases). Trimming stripped 6 bases from V and 0 bases from J, with 21 bases between. CDR3 length: 19 residues. Germline V lookup: CDR1 ENHRY, CDR2 SYGVKD. CDR3: CAISRAGTTVGSGANVLTF. DNA for the CDR3: TGTGCCATCAGCCGAGCCGGGACAACCGTGGGCTCTGGGGCCAACGTCCTGACTTTC.

The table lists this clonotype with a few counts. The rearrangement uses TRBV20-1 and TRBJ2-5; D is perhaps TRBD1 (5 bases). Germline loops: CDR1 DFQATT, CDR2 SNEGSKA (reference sequence). V was pared by 2 bases and J by 3 bases, with 7 bases between. The CDR3 is 12 residues long. CDR3 sequence: CSARSDKETQYF. In nucleotides, the CDR3 is TGCAGTGCTAGATCGGACAAAGAGACCCAGTACTTC.

There are a few counts of this clonotype. The chain couples TRBV12-3 or TRBV12-4 to TRBJ2-7; 7 positions agree with TRBD1. The CDR3 covers 14 residues. After removal of 6 bases from V and 5 bases from J, the junction contained 10 bases not matched to a gene. The DNA for the CDR3 is TGTGCCAGCAGCCCGGACAGGACCTACGACGAGCAGTACTTC. Protein product: CASSPDRTYDEQYF.

The chain couples TRBV3-1 to TRBJ1-1; D call uncertain. This CDR3 is built from 13 residues. Germline V gene sequence: CDR1 LGHDT, CDR2 YNNKEL (reference sequence). V gave up 4 bases and J gave up 5 bases, with 11 bases separating them. The CDR3 loop reads CASSLRAWTEAFF. CDR3 coding DNA: TGTGCCAGCAGCCTACGGGCTTGGACTGAAGCTTTCTTT.

This clonotype has a handful of counts. The V and J genes are TRBV6-5 and TRBJ1-5; D may be TRBD1 (5 bases). Germline V CDR1 and CDR2: MNHEY, SVGAGI. Trimming took off 7 bases at V and 6 bases at J, with 16 bases between the two ends. The CDR3 runs to 14 residues. The CDR3 is CASIRGGMGQPQHF. CDR3 DNA sequence: TGTGCCAGCATTCGGGGGGGAATGGGTCAGCCCCAGCATTTT.

This clonotype was counted between two and nine times. J is TRBJ2-7 and V is TRBV12-3 or TRBV12-4; D is uncertain. This CDR3 region has 12 residues. With 3 bases removed from V and 2 bases from J, the gap between germline ends came to 5 bases. CDR3 nucleotide sequence: TGTGCCAGCAGTTTTCGAACCTACGAGCAGTACTTC. It translates to CASSFRTYEQYF.

The chain is built from TRBV9 and TRBJ2-1; D gene uncertain. Germline V lookup: CDR1 SGDLS, CDR2 YYNGEE. Between the trimmed V and J ends, which lost 4 bases and 9 bases, there was a span of 11 bases. This CDR3 is 12 amino acids long. Written as DNA, the CDR3 is TGTGCCAGCAGCCCCTACGGTGCTGAGCAGTTCTTC. This encodes CASSPYGAEQFF.

The V call is TRBV29-1, the J call TRBJ2-1, with D perhaps matching TRBD1 or TRBD2 (5 bases each). CDR3 length: 15 amino acids. V lost 3 bases and J lost 2, with 14 bases in between. The germline V gene has CDR1 SQVTM and CDR2 ANQGSEA. The chain's CDR3 is CSVDRGRVPYNEQFF. CDR3 bases: TGCAGCGTTGACCGGGGCAGAGTGCCCTACAATGAGCAGTTCTTC.

The chain employs TRBV6-2 or TRBV6-3 and TRBJ2-7; TRBD1 is a possible D gene (7 bases). Germline V gene lookup returns CDR1 MNHEY and CDR2 SVGEGT. This CDR3 contains 14 residues. Trimming stripped 0 bases from V and 4 bases from J, with 10 bases between. This chain's CDR3 is CASSYSRGAYEQYV. CDR3 nucleotides: TGTGCCAGCAGTTACTCCAGGGGGGCTTACGAGCAGTACGTC.

The chain joins TRBV6-2 or TRBV6-3 to TRBJ1-5; no firm D call. In germline, CDR1 is MNHEY, CDR2 SVGEGT. V shed 6 bases and J shed 9 bases, with 12 bases lying between them. CDR3 length: 12 amino acids. CDR3 in DNA: TGTGCCAGCAGCCACACCTCCTGGCCCCAGCATTTT. It yields the protein CASSHTSWPQHF.

This clonotype was seen only a few times. This chain uses TRBV10-3 with TRBJ2-7; D possibly corresponds to TRBD2 (5 bases). The CDR3 runs to 16 residues. Germline CDR1 is ENHRY and CDR2 is SYGVKD. Trimming pared 2 bases from V and 0 bases from J, leaving 14 bases between. The CDR3 protein is CAISEGFGESSYEQYF. CDR3 DNA sequence: TGTGCCATCAGTGAGGGCTTCGGGGAAAGCTCCTACGAGCAGTACTTC.

Turning to this clonotype: The junction shows a germline mismatch at one end, possibly a read error. The rearrangement joins TRBV19 to TRBJ1-2; the match to TRBD1 covers 7 bases. The CDR3 runs 13 residues. Germline CDR1 and CDR2: LNHDA and SQIVND (reference sequence). In DNA, the CDR3 is TGTGCCAGTAGACGGGACAGAAACTATGGCTACTCCTTC. Encoded protein: CASRRDRNYGYSF.